The present TCR beta chain was sequenced within a study of cytomegalovirus exposure and HLA in healthy donors. General study points: For cytomegalovirus status, the classifier reportedly gave diagnoses with high specificity and sensitivity. The authors later linked a missense DCLRE1C variant to TCR beta V- and J-gene trimming.

At sampling all donors were nominally healthy, likely with unrecorded immune exposures. Points on this clone: Its cognate antigen is unknown. The missing conserved phenylalanine or tryptophan at the end of this CDR3 makes a read error likely. The DNA is left out, because the CDR3 cannot be placed on it with certainty; the CDR3 is given as TCRdb lists it.

PCR employed 60 Vbeta and 13 Jbeta primers. Sequenced by immunoSEQ multiplex PCR; TCRdb stores in-frame clones only, minus some. Of roughly 250,000 clones listed, approximately 84% are singletons. From its first to its last residue, the CDR3 has 9 amino acids. Per germline, CDR1 LNHDA and CDR2 SQIVND (reference sequence). The receptor was isolated from a woman aged 40 to 50 in good health and CMV-seropositive. Sequenced material: PBMCs. The chain is built from TRBV19 and TRBJ1-2. CDR3: CASTAGSRI.